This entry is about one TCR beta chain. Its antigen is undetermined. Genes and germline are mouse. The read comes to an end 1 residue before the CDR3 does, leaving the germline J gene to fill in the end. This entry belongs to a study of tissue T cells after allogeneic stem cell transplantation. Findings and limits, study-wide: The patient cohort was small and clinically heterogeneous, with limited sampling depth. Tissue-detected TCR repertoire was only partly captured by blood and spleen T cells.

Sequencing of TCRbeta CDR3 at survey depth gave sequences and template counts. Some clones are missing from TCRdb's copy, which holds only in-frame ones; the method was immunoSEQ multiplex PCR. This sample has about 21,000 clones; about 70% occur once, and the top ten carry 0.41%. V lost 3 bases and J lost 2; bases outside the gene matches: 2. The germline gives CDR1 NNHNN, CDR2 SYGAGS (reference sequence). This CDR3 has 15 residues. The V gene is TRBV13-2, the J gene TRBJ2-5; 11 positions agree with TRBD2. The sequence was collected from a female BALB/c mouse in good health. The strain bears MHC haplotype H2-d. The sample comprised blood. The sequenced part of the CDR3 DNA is TGTGCCAGCGGTGCGGGACTGGGGGTCCAAGACACCCAGTAC. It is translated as CASGAGLGVQDTQY. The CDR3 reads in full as CASGAGLGVQDTQYF.